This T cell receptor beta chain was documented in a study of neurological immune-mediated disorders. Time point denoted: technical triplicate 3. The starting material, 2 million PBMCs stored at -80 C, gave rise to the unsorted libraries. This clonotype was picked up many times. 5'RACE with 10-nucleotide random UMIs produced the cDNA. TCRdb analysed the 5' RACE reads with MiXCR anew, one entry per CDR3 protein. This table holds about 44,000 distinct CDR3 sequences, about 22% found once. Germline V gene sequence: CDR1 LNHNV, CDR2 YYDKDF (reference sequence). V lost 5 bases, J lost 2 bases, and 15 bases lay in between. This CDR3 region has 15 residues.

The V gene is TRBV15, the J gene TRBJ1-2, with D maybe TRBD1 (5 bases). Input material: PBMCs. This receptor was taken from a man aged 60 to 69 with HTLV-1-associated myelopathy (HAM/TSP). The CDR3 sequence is CATSWGRNLNYGYTF. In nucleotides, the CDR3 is TGTGCCACCAGCTGGGGCCGAAATTTAAACTATGGCTACACCTTC.